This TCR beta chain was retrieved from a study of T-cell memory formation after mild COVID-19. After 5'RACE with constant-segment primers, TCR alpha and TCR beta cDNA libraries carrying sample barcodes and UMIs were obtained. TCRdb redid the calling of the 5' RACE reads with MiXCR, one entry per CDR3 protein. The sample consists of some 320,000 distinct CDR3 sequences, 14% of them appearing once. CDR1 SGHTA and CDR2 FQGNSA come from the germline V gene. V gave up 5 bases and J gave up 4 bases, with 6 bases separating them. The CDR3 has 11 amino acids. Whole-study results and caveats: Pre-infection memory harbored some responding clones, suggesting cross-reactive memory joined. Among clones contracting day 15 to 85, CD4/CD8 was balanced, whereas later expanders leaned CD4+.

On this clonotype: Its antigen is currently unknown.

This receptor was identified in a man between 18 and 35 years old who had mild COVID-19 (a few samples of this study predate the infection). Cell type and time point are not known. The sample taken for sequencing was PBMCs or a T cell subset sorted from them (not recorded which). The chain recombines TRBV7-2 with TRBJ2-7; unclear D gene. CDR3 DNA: TGTGCCAGCAGCCCACAGTACGAGCAGTACTTC. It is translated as CASSPQYEQYF.